This T cell receptor (beta chain) was sequenced during a study of blood T cells in healthy people across ages. Study outcomes and limitations: Roughly linear age-related decline in beta diversity appeared, significant by age around 42.

A second roughly 6 to 12 cycle PCR used barcoded and J-beta primers. CDR3-containing paired-end reads numbered at least 2.5 million in each sample. A single record per CDR3 protein comes from TCRdb applying MiXCR to the 5' RACE reads. The repertoire has hundreds of thousands of distinct CDR3 sequences, 29% of them found once; the top ten carry roughly 17%. This clonotype was observed at least ten times. Its antigen is currently unknown. Total RNA, at least 5 micrograms per sample, was extracted from PBMCs. This CDR3 is built from 11 residues. The germline V gene encodes CDR1 DFQATT and CDR2 SNEGSKA (reference sequence).

The specimen was blood. This sequence was found in a woman of 80 years or more in good health. The chain uses TRBV20-1 and TRBJ2-7, with D possibly TRBD1 on 6 matching bases. The CDR3 reads CSFGQSYEQYF. CDR3 nucleotides: TGCAGCTTTGGACAGTCATACGAGCAGTACTTC.